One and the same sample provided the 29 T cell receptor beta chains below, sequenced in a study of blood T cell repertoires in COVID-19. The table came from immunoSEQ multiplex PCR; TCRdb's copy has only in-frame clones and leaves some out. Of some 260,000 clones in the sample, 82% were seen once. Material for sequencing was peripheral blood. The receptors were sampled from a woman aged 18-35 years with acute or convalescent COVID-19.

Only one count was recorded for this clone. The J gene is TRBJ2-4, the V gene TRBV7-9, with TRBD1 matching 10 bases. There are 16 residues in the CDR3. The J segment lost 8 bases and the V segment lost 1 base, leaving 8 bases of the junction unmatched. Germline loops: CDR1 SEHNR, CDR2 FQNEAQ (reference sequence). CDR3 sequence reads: CASSLVDRGRWDIQYF. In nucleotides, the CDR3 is TGTGCCAGCAGCTTAGTTGACAGGGGGCGTTGGGACATTCAGTACTTC.

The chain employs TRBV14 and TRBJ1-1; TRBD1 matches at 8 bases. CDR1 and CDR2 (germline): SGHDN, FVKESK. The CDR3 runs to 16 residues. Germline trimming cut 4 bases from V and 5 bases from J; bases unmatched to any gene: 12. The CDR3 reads CASSRGPPGGWTEAFF. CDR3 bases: TGTGCCAGCAGCCGGGGACCCCCAGGGGGCTGGACTGAAGCTTTCTTT.

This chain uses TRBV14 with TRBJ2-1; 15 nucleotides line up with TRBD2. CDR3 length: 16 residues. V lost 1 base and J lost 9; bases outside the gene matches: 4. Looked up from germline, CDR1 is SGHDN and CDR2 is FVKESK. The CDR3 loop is CASSQAQGLAGGEQFF. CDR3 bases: TGTGCCAGCAGCCAAGCCCAGGGACTAGCGGGAGGTGAGCAGTTCTTC.

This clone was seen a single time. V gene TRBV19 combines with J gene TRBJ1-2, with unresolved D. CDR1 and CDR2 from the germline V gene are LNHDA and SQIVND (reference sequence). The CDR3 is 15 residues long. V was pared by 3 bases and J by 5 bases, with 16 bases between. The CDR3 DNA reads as TGTGCCAGTAGTATTGACTTTATCAGTCGGTATGGCTACACCTTC. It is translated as CASSIDFISRYGYTF. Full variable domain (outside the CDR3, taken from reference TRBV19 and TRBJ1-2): DGGITQSPKYLFRKEGQNVTLSCEQNLNHDAMYWYRQDPGQGLRLIYYSQIVNDFQKGDIAEGYSVSREKKESFPLTVTSAQKNPTAFYLCASSIDFISRYGYTFGSGTRLTVV.

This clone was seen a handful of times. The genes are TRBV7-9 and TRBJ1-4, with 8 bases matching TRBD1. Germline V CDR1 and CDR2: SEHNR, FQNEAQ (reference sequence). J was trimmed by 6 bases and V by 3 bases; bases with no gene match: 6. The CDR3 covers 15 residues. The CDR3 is CASSFGQGGDEKLFF. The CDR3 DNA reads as TGTGCCAGCAGCTTCGGACAGGGTGGTGATGAAAAACTGTTTTTT.

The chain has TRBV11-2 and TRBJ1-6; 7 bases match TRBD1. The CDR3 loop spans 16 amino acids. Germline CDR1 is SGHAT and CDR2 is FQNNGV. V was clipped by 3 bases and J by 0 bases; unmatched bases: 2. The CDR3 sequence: CASSLTGSSYNSPLHF. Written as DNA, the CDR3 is TGTGCCAGCAGCTTGACAGGGAGCTCCTATAATTCACCCCTCCACTTT.

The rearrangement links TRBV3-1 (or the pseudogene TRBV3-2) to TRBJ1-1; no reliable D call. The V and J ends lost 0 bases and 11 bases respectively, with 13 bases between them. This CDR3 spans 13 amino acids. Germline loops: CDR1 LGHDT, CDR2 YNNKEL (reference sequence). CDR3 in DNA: TGTGCCAGCAGCCAAGAGGTCATTCCGGTGGCTTTCTTT. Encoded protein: CASSQEVIPVAFF.

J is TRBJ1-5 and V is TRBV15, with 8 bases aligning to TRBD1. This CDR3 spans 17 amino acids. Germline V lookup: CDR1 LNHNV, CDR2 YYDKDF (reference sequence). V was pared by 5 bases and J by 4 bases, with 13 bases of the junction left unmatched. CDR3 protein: CATSREAGGWKNQPQHF. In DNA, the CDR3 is TGTGCCACCAGCCGCGAGGCAGGGGGCTGGAAAAATCAGCCCCAGCATTTT. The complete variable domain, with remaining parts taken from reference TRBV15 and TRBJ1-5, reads DAMVIQNPRYQVTQFGKPVTLSCSQTLNHNVMYWYQQKSSQAPKLLFHYYDKDFNNEADTPDNFQSRRPNTSFCFLDIRSPGLGDTAMYLCATSREAGGWKNQPQHFGDGTRLSIL.

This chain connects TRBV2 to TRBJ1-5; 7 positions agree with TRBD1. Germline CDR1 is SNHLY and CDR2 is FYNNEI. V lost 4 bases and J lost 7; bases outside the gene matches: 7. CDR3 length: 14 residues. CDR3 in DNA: TGTGCCAGCAGTGCCTCACGGGGACAGCAGCCCCAGCATTTT. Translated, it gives CASSASRGQQPQHF.

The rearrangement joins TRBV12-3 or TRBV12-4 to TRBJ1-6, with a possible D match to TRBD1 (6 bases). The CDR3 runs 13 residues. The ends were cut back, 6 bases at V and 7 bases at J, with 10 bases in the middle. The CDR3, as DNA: TGTGCCAGCAGCCCAACAGGGAATTCACCCCTCCACTTT. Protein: CASSPTGNSPLHF.

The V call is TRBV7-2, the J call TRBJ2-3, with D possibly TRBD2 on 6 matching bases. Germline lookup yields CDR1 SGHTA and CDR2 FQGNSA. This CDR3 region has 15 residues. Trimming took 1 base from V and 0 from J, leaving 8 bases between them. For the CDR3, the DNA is TGTGCCAGCAGCTTAGTAGGGACTAGCACAGATACGCAGTATTTT. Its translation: CASSLVGTSTDTQYF.

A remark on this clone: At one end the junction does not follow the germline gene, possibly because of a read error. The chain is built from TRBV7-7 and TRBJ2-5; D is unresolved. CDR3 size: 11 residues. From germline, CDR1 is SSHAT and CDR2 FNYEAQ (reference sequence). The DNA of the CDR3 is TGTGCTAGCACCCCACGGGAGACCCAGTACTTC. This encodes CASTPRETQYF.

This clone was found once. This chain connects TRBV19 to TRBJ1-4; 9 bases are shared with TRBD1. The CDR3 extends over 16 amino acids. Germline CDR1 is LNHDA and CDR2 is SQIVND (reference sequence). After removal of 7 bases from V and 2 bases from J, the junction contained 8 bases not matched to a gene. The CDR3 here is CASTEDRGLTNEKLFF. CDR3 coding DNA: TGTGCCAGTACCGAGGACAGGGGCTTGACTAATGAAAAACTGTTTTTT.

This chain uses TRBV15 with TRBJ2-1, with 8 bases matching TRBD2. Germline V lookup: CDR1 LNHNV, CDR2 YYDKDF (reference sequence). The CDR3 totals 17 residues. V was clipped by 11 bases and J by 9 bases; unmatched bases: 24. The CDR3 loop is CAAARREGLAQAGEQFF. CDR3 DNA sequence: TGTGCCGCGGCCCGACGTGAAGGACTAGCCCAAGCCGGTGAGCAGTTCTTC.

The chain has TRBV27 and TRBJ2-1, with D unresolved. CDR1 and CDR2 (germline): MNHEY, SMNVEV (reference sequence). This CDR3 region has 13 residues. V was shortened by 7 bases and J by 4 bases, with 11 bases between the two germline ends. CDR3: CASNPYGYNEQFF. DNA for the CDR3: TGTGCCAGCAACCCTTACGGGTACAATGAGCAGTTCTTC.

The CDR3: CAISAGPYTDTQYF. The DNA of the CDR3 is TGTGCCATCAGCGCTGGGCCATACACAGATACGCAGTATTTT. V usage is TRBV10-3 and J usage is TRBJ2-3; D is unclear. The ends were cut back, 6 bases at V and 2 bases at J, with 12 bases in the middle. Germline loops: CDR1 ENHRY, CDR2 SYGVKD. The CDR3 consists of 14 residues.

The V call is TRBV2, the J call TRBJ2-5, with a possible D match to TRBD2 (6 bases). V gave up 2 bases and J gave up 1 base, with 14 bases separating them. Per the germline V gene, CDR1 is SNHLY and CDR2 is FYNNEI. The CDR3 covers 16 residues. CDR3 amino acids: CASSETLAVIQETQYF. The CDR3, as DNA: TGTGCCAGCAGTGAAACACTAGCTGTAATCCAAGAGACCCAGTACTTC.

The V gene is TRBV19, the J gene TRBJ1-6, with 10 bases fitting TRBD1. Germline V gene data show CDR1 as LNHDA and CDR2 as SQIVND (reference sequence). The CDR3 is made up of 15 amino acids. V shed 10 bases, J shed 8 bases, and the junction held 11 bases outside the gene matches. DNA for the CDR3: TGTGCCACCACCCGGTCCGGGACAGGGGATTCACCCCTCCACTTT. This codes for CATTRSGTGDSPLHF.

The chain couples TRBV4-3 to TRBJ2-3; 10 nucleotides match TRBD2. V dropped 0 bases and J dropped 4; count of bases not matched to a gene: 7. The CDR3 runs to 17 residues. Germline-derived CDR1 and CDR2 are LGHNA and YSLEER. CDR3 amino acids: CASSQDRAGGPSDTQYF. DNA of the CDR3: TGCGCCAGCAGCCAAGACAGAGCGGGAGGGCCGTCAGATACGCAGTATTTT.

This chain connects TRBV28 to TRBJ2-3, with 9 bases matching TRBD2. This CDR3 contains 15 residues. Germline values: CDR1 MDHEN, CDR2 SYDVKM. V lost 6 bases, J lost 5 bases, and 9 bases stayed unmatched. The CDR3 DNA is TGTGCCAGCAGCACGGGACTAGCTCTGGGAGATACGCAGTATTTT. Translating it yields CASSTGLALGDTQYF. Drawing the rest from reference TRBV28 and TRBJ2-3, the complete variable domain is DVKVTQSSRYLVKRTGEKVFLECVQDMDHENMFWYRQDPGLGLRLIYFSYDVKMKEKGDIPEGYSVSREKKERFSLILESASTNQTSMYLCASSTGLALGDTQYFGPGTRLTVL.

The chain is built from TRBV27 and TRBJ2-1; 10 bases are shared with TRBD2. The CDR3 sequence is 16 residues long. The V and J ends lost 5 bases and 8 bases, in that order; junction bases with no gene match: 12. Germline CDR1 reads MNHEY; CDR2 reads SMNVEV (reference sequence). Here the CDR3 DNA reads TGTGCCAGCAGTCAAAACCTAGCGGGAGCTGGGGATGAGCAGTTCTTC. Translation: CASSQNLAGAGDEQFF.

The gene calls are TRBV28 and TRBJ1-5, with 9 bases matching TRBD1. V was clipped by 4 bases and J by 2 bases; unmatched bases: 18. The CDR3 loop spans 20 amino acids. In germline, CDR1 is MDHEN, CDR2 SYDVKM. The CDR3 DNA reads TGTGCCAGCAGTTCACCTACAGGGGGCTCTGGATTAGGGGGCAATCAGCCCCAGCATTTT. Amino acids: CASSSPTGGSGLGGNQPQHF.

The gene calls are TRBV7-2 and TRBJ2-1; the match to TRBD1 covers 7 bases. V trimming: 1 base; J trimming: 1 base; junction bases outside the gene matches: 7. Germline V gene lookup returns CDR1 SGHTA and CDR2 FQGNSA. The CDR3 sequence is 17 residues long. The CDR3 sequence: CASSLVGTEASYNEQFF. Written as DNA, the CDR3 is TGTGCCAGCAGCTTAGTTGGGACAGAGGCTTCCTACAATGAGCAGTTCTTC.

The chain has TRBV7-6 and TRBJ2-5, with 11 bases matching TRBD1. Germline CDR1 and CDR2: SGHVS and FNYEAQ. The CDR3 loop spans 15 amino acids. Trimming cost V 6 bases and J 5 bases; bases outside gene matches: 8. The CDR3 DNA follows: TGTGCCAGCAGTCGGGACAGGGGGTCGGCGGAGACCCAGTACTTC. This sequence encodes CASSRDRGSAETQYF.

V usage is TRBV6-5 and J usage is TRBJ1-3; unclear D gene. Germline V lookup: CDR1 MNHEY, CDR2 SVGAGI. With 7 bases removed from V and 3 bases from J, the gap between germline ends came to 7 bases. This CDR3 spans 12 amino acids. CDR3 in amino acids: CASNLGGNTIYF. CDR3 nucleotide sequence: TGTGCCAGCAACCTCGGTGGAAACACCATATATTTT.

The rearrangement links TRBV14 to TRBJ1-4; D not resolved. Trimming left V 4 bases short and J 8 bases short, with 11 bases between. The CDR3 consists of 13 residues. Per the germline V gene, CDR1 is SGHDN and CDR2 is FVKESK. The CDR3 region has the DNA TGTGCCAGCAGCCCGCTATCCAAAGAAAAACTGTTTTTT. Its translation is CASSPLSKEKLFF.

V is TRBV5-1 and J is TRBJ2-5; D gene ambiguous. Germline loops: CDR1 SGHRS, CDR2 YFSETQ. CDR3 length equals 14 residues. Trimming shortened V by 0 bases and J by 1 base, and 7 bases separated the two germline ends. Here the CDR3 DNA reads TGCGCCAGCAGCTTGGTTAGTACCCAAGAGACCCAGTACTTC. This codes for CASSLVSTQETQYF.

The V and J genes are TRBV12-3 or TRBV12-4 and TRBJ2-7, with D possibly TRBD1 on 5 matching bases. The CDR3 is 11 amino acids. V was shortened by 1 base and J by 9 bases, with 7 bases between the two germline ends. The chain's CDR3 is CASSLGTGQYF. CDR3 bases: TGTGCCAGCAGTTTAGGAACAGGGCAGTACTTC.

CDR3 sequence (DNA): TGTGCCACCAGTGATCCGGGGACAGGGGGGAATGAAAAACTGTTTTTT. Translated, it gives CATSDPGTGGNEKLFF. The chain joins TRBV24-1 to TRBJ1-4, with 11 bases identical to TRBD1. V was clipped by 3 bases and J by 5 bases; unmatched bases: 4. This CDR3 is built from 16 residues. The germline V gene has CDR1 KGHDR and CDR2 SFDVKD.